One T cell receptor (beta chain) is described in this entry. What it binds is not known. TCRbeta library construction was performed incorporating unique molecular identifiers. TCRdb recomputed calls from the PCR reads with MiXCR, one row per CDR3 protein. The table includes about 98,000 distinct CDR3 sequences, less than 25% detected once. Germline V gene lookup returns CDR1 DFQATT and CDR2 SNEGSKA (reference sequence). CDR3 size: 15 residues. J was trimmed by 2 bases and V by 6 bases; bases with no gene match: 12. The data originate from a study of T-cell reconstitution after alpha-beta-depleted transplantation in children. Study-wide findings and caveats: After transplant, high TCRbeta diversity at day 60 in some patients arose from surviving recipient T cells and thymic progenitors. Newly produced T cells mostly accounted for T-cell counts and diversity one year post-transplant. The origin of alpha-beta T cells about two months after transplant was reportedly several hundred expanded graft clones.

The sequencing here drew on PBMCs, taken before TCRalphabeta/CD19-depleted stem cell transplant. The clonotype was recovered from a boy younger than 10 with acute lymphoblastic leukemia, due to receive a stem cell transplant. The gene calls are TRBV20-1 and TRBJ2-7; the match to TRBD1 covers 8 bases. CDR3: CSAAYLRDRTYEQYF. The CDR3 coding sequence is TGCAGTGCAGCTTACCTTCGGGACAGGACCTACGAGCAGTACTTC.